This entry lists 5 T cell receptor beta chains sequenced from one sample in a study of T cells after posttransplantation cyclophosphamide. Some clones are missing from TCRdb's copy, which holds only in-frame ones; the method was immunoSEQ multiplex PCR. The table has approximately 19,000 clones, about nine tenths seen once; the top ten hold around 6.6%. A marrow graft followed busulfan-fludarabine conditioning, with cyclophosphamide on days +3 and +4. The specimen comprised PBMCs, sampled after allogeneic stem cell transplant with posttransplant cyclophosphamide. All receptors come from a female patient between 40 and 55 years old who received an allogeneic stem cell transplant from a related donor, was CMV-positive, and had no GVHD. Certain T cells may be donor cells from the graft.

This sequence joins TRBV28 and TRBJ1-5; 8 bases fit TRBD1. This CDR3 has 16 residues. CDR1 and CDR2 (germline): MDHEN, SYDVKM. V lost 4 bases, J lost 4 bases, and 9 bases stayed unmatched. The CDR3 loop reads CASSYGQGGGNQPQHF. CDR3 coding DNA: TGTGCCAGCAGTTACGGACAGGGTGGGGGGAATCAGCCCCAGCATTTT. Using reference TRBV28 and TRBJ1-5 for the parts outside the CDR3, the full variable domain is DVKVTQSSRYLVKRTGEKVFLECVQDMDHENMFWYRQDPGLGLRLIYFSYDVKMKEKGDIPEGYSVSREKKERFSLILESASTNQTSMYLCASSYGQGGGNQPQHFGDGTRLSIL.

V gene TRBV29-1 combines with J gene TRBJ1-2, with a weak D call TRBD1 (5 bases). This CDR3 has 14 residues. Trimming shortened V by 0 bases and J by 4 bases, and 12 bases separated the two germline ends. Germline CDR1 reads SQVTM; CDR2 reads ANQGSEA. The CDR3 coding sequence is TGCAGCGTTGAAGATCCAAACAGGTCCTATGGCTACACCTTC. Amino acid sequence: CSVEDPNRSYGYTF.

The V and J genes are TRBV4-3 and TRBJ2-1, with 8 bases matching TRBD2. Germline values: CDR1 LGHNA, CDR2 YSLEER. V lost 2 bases to trimming and J lost 4 bases; unmatched junction nucleotides: 7. The CDR3 runs 16 residues. CDR3 protein: CASSQFTSGAYNEQFF. The CDR3 region has the DNA TGCGCCAGCAGCCAATTCACTAGCGGAGCATACAATGAGCAGTTCTTC.

The rearrangement uses TRBV11-3 and TRBJ2-2; TRBD2 aligns across 13 bases. The CDR3 has 17 amino acids. Germline V lookup: CDR1 SGHNT, CDR2 YENEEA. After removal of 4 bases from V and 5 bases from J, the junction contained 7 bases not matched to a gene. CDR3 region: CASSSGTSGASTGELFF. The CDR3 nucleotides are TGTGCCAGCAGCTCCGGGACTAGCGGGGCGTCAACCGGGGAGCTGTTTTTT.

The sample holds one count of this clone. The chain links TRBV30 to TRBJ1-1, with 7 positions matching TRBD1. With V trimmed by 7 bases and J by 1 base, 6 bases remained unmatched. Germline CDR1 and CDR2: GTSNPN and SVGIG (reference sequence). The CDR3 consists of 13 residues. CDR3: CASTGTANTEAFF. In DNA form, the CDR3 reads TGTGCCTCTACTGGGACAGCGAACACTGAAGCTTTCTTT.